This T cell receptor (beta chain) was identified in a study of T-cell reconstitution after alpha-beta-depleted transplantation in children. This CDR3 contains 14 residues. V dropped 4 bases and J dropped 3 bases, with 14 bases sitting between them. In germline, CDR1 is SGHRS, CDR2 YFSETQ. Study observations and caveats: Surviving recipient T cells and intrathymic progenitors accounted for some patients' high TCRbeta diversity at day 60. At the one-year point after transplant, T-cell counts and TCRbeta diversity were found to come mostly from T cells that had been newly produced. Several hundred expanded graft clones reportedly were the source of alpha-beta T cells about two months after transplant.

This clonotype appeared a few times. Its antigen is currently unknown. For TCRbeta, the library was prepared with unique molecular identifiers. Each CDR3 protein gets one entry after TCRdb re-called the PCR reads with MiXCR. Here the sample spans about 600,000 distinct CDR3 sequences, approximately 13% being singletons. The sequence was obtained from a male patient under 18 who had a stem cell transplant for acute myeloid leukemia, so the T cells may come from the graft donor. This chain links TRBV5-1 with TRBJ2-7; possibly TRBD2 for D (6 bases). This specimen was PBMCs, mostly from graft donor cells, taken 360 days after TCRalphabeta/CD19-depleted stem cell transplant. The DNA of the CDR3 is TGCGCCAGCAGCATGCTGCGGGGAGACTACGAGCAGTACTTC. The encoded protein is CASSMLRGDYEQYF.